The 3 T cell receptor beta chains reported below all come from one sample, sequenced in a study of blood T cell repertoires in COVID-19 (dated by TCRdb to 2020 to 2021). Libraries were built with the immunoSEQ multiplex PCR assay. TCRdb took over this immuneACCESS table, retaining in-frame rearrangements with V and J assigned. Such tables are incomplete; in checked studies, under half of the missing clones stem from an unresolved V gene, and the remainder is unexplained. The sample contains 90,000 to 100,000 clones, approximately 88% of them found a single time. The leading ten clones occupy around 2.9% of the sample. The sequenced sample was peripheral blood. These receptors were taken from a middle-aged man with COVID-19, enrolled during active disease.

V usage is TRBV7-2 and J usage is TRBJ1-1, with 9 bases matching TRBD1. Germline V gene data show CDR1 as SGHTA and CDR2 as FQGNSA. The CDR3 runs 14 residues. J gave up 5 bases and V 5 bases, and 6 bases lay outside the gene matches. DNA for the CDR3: TGTGCCAGCAGCCCCGGACAGGGGCCTACTGAAGCTTTCTTT. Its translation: CASSPGQGPTEAFF.

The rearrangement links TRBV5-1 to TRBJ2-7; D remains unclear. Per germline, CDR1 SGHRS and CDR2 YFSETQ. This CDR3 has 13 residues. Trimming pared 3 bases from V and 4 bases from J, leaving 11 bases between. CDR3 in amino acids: CASSSDNVYEQYF. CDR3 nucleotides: TGCGCCAGCAGCTCCGACAACGTATACGAGCAGTACTTC.

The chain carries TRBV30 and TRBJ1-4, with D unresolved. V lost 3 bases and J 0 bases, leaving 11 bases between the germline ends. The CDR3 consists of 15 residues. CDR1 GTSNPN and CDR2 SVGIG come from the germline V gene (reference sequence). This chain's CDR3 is CAWRITGATNEKLFF. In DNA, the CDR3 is TGTGCCTGGAGAATTACGGGAGCAACTAATGAAAAACTGTTTTTT.